The 30 T cell receptor beta chains reported below all come from one sample, sequenced in a study of OX40 agonist ivuxolimab in advanced cancers. Sequenced by immunoSEQ multiplex PCR; TCRdb stores in-frame clones only, minus some. Of approximately 43,000 clones in the sample, over 80% were seen once. Material: CD4+ or CD8+ T cells sorted from blood, obtained in a trial of the OX40 agonist ivuxolimab. The receptors originated from an adult with an advanced solid tumor such as melanoma, head and neck, liver or kidney cancer.

This sequence joins TRBV19 and TRBJ1-2, with a tentative D call TRBD1 (6 bases). The V end lost 3 bases, the J end lost 6 bases, and 17 bases lay between the germline ends. Germline V gene data show CDR1 as LNHDA and CDR2 as SQIVND (reference sequence). There are 15 residues in the CDR3. The CDR3 sequence is CASSIGTRMMDGYTF. The CDR3, as DNA: TGTGCCAGTAGTATCGGGACAAGGATGATGGATGGCTACACCTTC.

The V call is TRBV7-9, the J call TRBJ1-5; D is uncertain. The V and J ends lost 3 bases and 3 bases respectively, with 9 bases between them. The CDR3 has 14 amino acids. Germline V gives CDR1 SEHNR, CDR2 FQNEAQ (reference sequence). This chain's CDR3 is CASSFGPYNQPQHF. The CDR3 DNA is TGTGCCAGCAGCTTCGGACCGTACAATCAGCCCCAGCATTTT. Drawing the rest from reference TRBV7-9 and TRBJ1-5, the complete variable domain is DTGVSQNPRHKITKRGQNVTFRCDPISEHNRLYWYRQTLGQGPEFLTYFQNEAQLEKSRLLSDRFSAERPKGSFSTLEIQRTEQGDSAMYLCASSFGPYNQPQHFGDGTRLSIL.

The chain couples TRBV10-3 to TRBJ2-2; the match to TRBD1 covers 9 bases. Germline V CDR1 and CDR2: ENHRY, SYGVKD. This CDR3 has 15 amino acids. The J segment lost 6 bases and the V segment lost 8 bases, leaving 10 bases of the junction unmatched. The CDR3 loop reads CAIRTGTGSSGELFF. The CDR3 DNA reads as TGTGCCATCCGCACCGGGACAGGGTCTTCCGGGGAGCTGTTTTTT.

The gene calls are TRBV5-4 and TRBJ2-7, with 7 nucleotides matching TRBD1. The V gene's germline CDR1 is SGHNT and CDR2 YYREEE (reference sequence). CDR3 length: 15 residues. J was trimmed by 3 bases and V by 4 bases; bases with no gene match: 10. CDR3 sequence (DNA): TGTGCCAGCAGCCCTGACAGGGCTCGGAACTACGAGCAGTACTTC. This encodes CASSPDRARNYEQYF.

V usage is TRBV10-3 and J usage is TRBJ1-1; 8 bases line up with TRBD1. Germline V lookup: CDR1 ENHRY, CDR2 SYGVKD. Trimming removed 5 bases from V and 7 bases from J; junction bases left unmatched: 3. This CDR3 is 12 amino acids long. The CDR3 is CAISPGTGEAFF. The CDR3 region has the DNA TGTGCCATCAGTCCCGGGACAGGTGAAGCTTTCTTT.

For this clone: Other DNA sequences from this sample encode an identical CDR3 as well. The chain has TRBV9 and TRBJ1-5; no definite D call. Trimming took off 0 bases at V and 9 bases at J, with 10 bases between the two ends. Looked up from germline, CDR1 is SGDLS and CDR2 is YYNGEE. This CDR3 has 13 residues. CDR3 nucleotide sequence: TGTGCCAGCAGCGTAGGAGGGCAGCGGCCCCAGCATTTT. As protein: CASSVGGQRPQHF.

This chain joins TRBV28 and TRBJ1-1, with TRBD1 matching over 8 bases. The V segment lost 6 bases and the J segment 5 bases; nucleotides outside the gene matches: 5. Germline V gene sequence: CDR1 MDHEN, CDR2 SYDVKM. This CDR3 region has 13 residues. The CDR3 spells CASRRQGATEAFF. CDR3 sequence (DNA): TGTGCCAGCAGGAGGCAGGGGGCAACTGAAGCTTTCTTT.

The V gene is TRBV7-9, the J gene TRBJ2-7; 9 bases fit TRBD1. Trimming removed 4 bases from V and 4 bases from J; junction bases left unmatched: 5. CDR1 SEHNR and CDR2 FQNEAQ come from the germline V gene (reference sequence). This CDR3 spans 14 amino acids. The CDR3 sequence is CASSSMTGGYEQYF. The CDR3 nucleotides are TGTGCCAGCAGCTCAATGACAGGGGGGTACGAGCAGTACTTC.

V usage is TRBV7-2 and J usage is TRBJ2-1, with 9 bases aligning to TRBD2. J lost 4 bases, V lost 0 bases, and 4 bases had no gene match. CDR1 and CDR2 from the germline V gene are SGHTA and FQGNSA. The CDR3 totals 16 residues. CDR3 protein: CASSLAETSGYNEQFF. The CDR3 DNA reads TGTGCCAGCAGCTTAGCGGAGACTAGCGGATACAATGAGCAGTTCTTC.

J is TRBJ2-3 and V is TRBV7-6, with 10 bases identical to TRBD2. The CDR3 extends over 16 amino acids. Per germline, CDR1 SGHVS and CDR2 FNYEAQ. V lost 1 base to trimming and J lost 6 bases; unmatched junction nucleotides: 7. The CDR3, as DNA: TGTGCCAGCAGCTTAGGAGCGGGAGGGCCTGGGGATACGCAGTATTTT. Translation gives CASSLGAGGPGDTQYF.

The V gene is TRBV28, the J gene TRBJ1-2; 12 bases map to TRBD1. The V segment lost 10 bases and the J segment 3 bases; nucleotides outside the gene matches: 9. The CDR3 is made up of 15 amino acids. Germline V lookup: CDR1 MDHEN, CDR2 SYDVKM. The CDR3 protein is CATSGQGAADYGYTF. The CDR3 nucleotides are TGTGCCACCTCGGGACAGGGGGCGGCGGACTATGGCTACACCTTC.

The V call is TRBV18, the J call TRBJ1-1; D is undetermined. The ends were cut back, 5 bases at V and 0 bases at J, with 13 bases in the middle. Germline V gene data show CDR1 as KGHSH and CDR2 as LQKENI. The length of the CDR3 is 15 residues. CDR3 region: CASSVTFTMNTEAFF. The CDR3 DNA is TGTGCCAGCTCAGTTACTTTTACGATGAACACTGAAGCTTTCTTT. Combining the CDR3 with reference TRBV18 and TRBJ1-1 gives the whole variable domain NAGVMQNPRHLVRRRGQEARLRCSPMKGHSHVYWYRQLPEEGLKFMVYLQKENIIDESGMPKERFSAEFPKEGPSILRIQQVVRGDSAAYFCASSVTFTMNTEAFFGQGTRLTVV.

The chain employs TRBV7-9 and TRBJ1-2, with a weak D call TRBD1 (6 bases). This CDR3 is built from 15 residues. V lost 3 bases to trimming and J lost 2 bases, with 13 bases between them. From germline, CDR1 is SEHNR and CDR2 FQNEAQ (reference sequence). The CDR3 region is CASSFGAGENYGYTF. DNA for the CDR3: TGTGCCAGCAGCTTTGGTGCAGGGGAGAACTATGGCTACACCTTC.

The rearrangement links TRBV19 to TRBJ1-2, with D perhaps matching TRBD1 (5 bases). Germline-derived CDR1 and CDR2 are LNHDA and SQIVND (reference sequence). V was clipped by 7 bases and J by 5 bases, with 17 bases between them. The CDR3 extends over 14 amino acids. The CDR3 protein is CASNRDLTSYGYTF. CDR3 DNA sequence: TGTGCCAGTAATCGGGACCTTACCTCATATGGCTACACCTTC. The whole variable domain, remainder taken from reference TRBV19 and TRBJ1-2, is DGGITQSPKYLFRKEGQNVTLSCEQNLNHDAMYWYRQDPGQGLRLIYYSQIVNDFQKGDIAEGYSVSREKKESFPLTVTSAQKNPTAFYLCASNRDLTSYGYTFGSGTRLTVV.

The chain joins TRBV2 to TRBJ2-7, with 8 bases aligning to TRBD2. The V gene end was trimmed by 7 bases and the J gene end by 0 bases; junction bases not matched to a gene: 5. The CDR3 is 14 residues long. Germline assignment: CDR1 SNHLY and CDR2 FYNNEI. As DNA, the CDR3 is TGTGCCAGCAAGGACGGGAGGGGCTCCTACGAGCAGTACTTC. Protein sequence: CASKDGRGSYEQYF. The full variable domain, its missing parts supplied by reference TRBV2 and TRBJ2-7, is EPEVTQTPSHQVTQMGQEVILRCVPISNHLYFYWYRQILGQKVEFLVSFYNNEISEKSEIFDDQFSVERPDGSNFTLKIRSTKLEDSAMYFCASKDGRGSYEQYFGPGTRLTVT.

By share of the sample, this clone is medium-sized. The rearrangement uses TRBV7-8 and TRBJ2-7, with 7 positions matching TRBD1. After removal of 6 bases from V and 6 bases from J, the junction contained 8 bases not matched to a gene. The CDR3 length is 13 residues. Germline values: CDR1 SGHVS, CDR2 FQNEAQ. The CDR3 spells CASSPDRVTEQYF. The DNA for the CDR3 is TGTGCCAGCAGTCCCGACAGGGTAACCGAGCAGTACTTC.

The chain has TRBV5-5 and TRBJ1-1; D is possibly TRBD1 (6 bases). The length of the CDR3 is 16 residues. V lost 2 bases to trimming and J lost 2 bases, with 16 bases between them. Per germline, CDR1 SGHKS and CDR2 YYEKEE (reference sequence). The CDR3 DNA reads TGTGCCAGCAGCTTCTGGGGGGCGATTAAAAACACTGAAGCTTTCTTT. Protein sequence: CASSFWGAIKNTEAFF.

J is TRBJ1-5 and V is TRBV5-1; possibly TRBD1 for D (6 bases). Germline values: CDR1 SGHRS, CDR2 YFSETQ. There are 15 residues in the CDR3. V gave up 0 bases and J gave up 2 bases, with 9 bases separating them. CDR3 DNA sequence: TGCGCCAGCAGCTTGGCAGGGGAAGGCAATCAGCCCCAGCATTTT. Its protein product is CASSLAGEGNQPQHF.

For this clone: The junction departs from germline at one end; a sequencing error may be responsible. This sequence joins TRBV30 and TRBJ2-7; maybe TRBD1 (6 bases). The CDR3 loop spans 13 amino acids. Germline values: CDR1 GTSNPN, CDR2 SVGIG (reference sequence). Written as DNA, the CDR3 is TGTGCCTGGAGTCCCCGTGGTAGACAGGCTCAGCACTTC. Encoded protein: CAWSPRGRQAQHF.

The chain links TRBV30 to TRBJ1-1; 9 positions agree with TRBD1. Germline assignment: CDR1 GTSNPN and CDR2 SVGIG (reference sequence). CDR3 length: 16 amino acids. The V and J ends lost 3 bases and 0 bases, in that order; junction bases with no gene match: 8. The CDR3 reads CAWRALGDRVNTEAFF. For the CDR3, the DNA is TGTGCCTGGAGGGCTTTGGGGGACAGGGTGAACACTGAAGCTTTCTTT.

J is TRBJ2-2 and V is TRBV27, with D uncertain. This CDR3 contains 15 residues. Trimming stripped 3 bases from V and 7 bases from J, with 15 bases between. Germline CDR1 MNHEY, CDR2 SMNVEV (reference sequence). The CDR3 region is CASSFVGSSFGELFF. Written as DNA, the CDR3 is TGTGCCAGCAGTTTTGTAGGTTCTTCCTTCGGGGAGCTGTTTTTT.

As DNA, the CDR3 is TGTGCCAGCAGCTCACCGCTAGCGGGAGTTGAGAGGGAGACCCAGTACTTC. This sequence encodes CASSSPLAGVERETQYF. This rearrangement joins TRBV7-9 to TRBJ2-5; 10 bases match TRBD2. CDR3 length: 17 residues. V gave up 4 bases and J gave up 5 bases; unmatched junction bases: 13. The germline gives CDR1 SEHNR, CDR2 FQNEAQ (reference sequence).

This chain connects TRBV5-1 to TRBJ2-1, with D tentatively TRBD1 (6 bases). Germline CDR1 is SGHRS and CDR2 is YFSETQ. The CDR3 spans 14 residues. The V and J ends lost 2 bases and 4 bases respectively, with 10 bases between them. The CDR3 DNA reads TGCGCCAGCAGCTTCGGGACAAGTTACAATGAGCAGTTCTTC. This encodes CASSFGTSYNEQFF.

This chain connects TRBV5-1 to TRBJ2-5; either TRBD1 or TRBD2 may fit D (5 bases each). CDR1 and CDR2 (germline): SGHRS, YFSETQ. This CDR3 region has 18 residues. The ends were cut back, 4 bases at V and 2 bases at J, with 24 bases in the middle. CDR3 region: CASSLRSVPGPVQETQYF. The DNA of the CDR3 is TGCGCCAGCAGCCTACGCTCTGTGCCGGGGCCGGTACAAGAGACCCAGTACTTC.

The V gene is TRBV5-1, the J gene TRBJ2-6; TRBD2 matches at 7 bases. The CDR3 length is 13 residues. Looked up from germline, CDR1 is SGHRS and CDR2 is YFSETQ. As DNA, the CDR3 is TGCTTTCGGGGAGGGGACGGGGCCAACGTCCTGACTTTC. This codes for CFRGGDGANVLTF.

The chain has TRBV7-2 and TRBJ1-2; D gene unclear. This CDR3 comprises 13 residues. Germline loops: CDR1 SGHTA, CDR2 FQGNSA. Trimming cost V 6 bases and J 2 bases, with 10 bases left between them. The CDR3: CASRKDLNYGYTF. CDR3 nucleotides: TGTGCCAGCAGAAAGGATCTCAACTATGGCTACACCTTC. Looking up the rest from reference TRBV7-2 and TRBJ1-2 gives the full variable domain: GAGVSQSPSNKVTEKGKDVELRCDPISGHTALYWYRQSLGQGLEFLIYFQGNSAPDKSGLPSDRFSAERTGGSVSTLTIQRTQQEDSAVYLCASRKDLNYGYTFGSGTRLTVV.

The chain is built from TRBV29-1 and TRBJ2-7; no reliable D call. Trimming left V 4 bases short and J 5 bases short, with 6 bases between. The germline CDR1 and CDR2 sequences are SQVTM and ANQGSEA. The CDR3 loop spans 10 amino acids. The DNA for the CDR3 is TGCAGCGTTGGAACGGACGAGCAGTACTTC. Its protein product is CSVGTDEQYF.

The rearrangement joins TRBV2 to TRBJ2-7, with D tentatively TRBD2 (6 bases). CDR3 length: 13 amino acids. Germline V CDR1 and CDR2: SNHLY, FYNNEI. V was cut by 4 bases and J by 3 bases, with 10 bases left in between. This CDR3 reads CASSGGTGYEQYF. The CDR3, as DNA: TGTGCCAGCAGTGGCGGGACGGGCTACGAGCAGTACTTC.

V is TRBV28 and J is TRBJ1-3, with 10 positions matching TRBD1. CDR1 MDHEN and CDR2 SYDVKM come from the germline V gene. The CDR3 contains 15 residues. J gave up 3 bases and V 4 bases, and 3 bases lay outside the gene matches. The CDR3 DNA is TGTGCCAGCAGTTCGACAGGGGGCGATGGAAACACCATATATTTT. Translated: CASSSTGGDGNTIYF.

V is TRBV5-1 and J is TRBJ2-7, with D perhaps given as TRBD1 or TRBD2 (5 bases each). This CDR3 has 14 amino acids. Germline lookup yields CDR1 SGHRS and CDR2 YFSETQ. Trimming took 0 bases from V and 2 from J, leaving 9 bases between them. The CDR3 region has the DNA TGCGCCAGCAGCTTGGGGGACCTCCCCTACGAGCAGTACTTC. It codes for CASSLGDLPYEQYF. Full variable domain (remainder filled in from reference TRBV5-1 and TRBJ2-7): KAGVTQTPRYLIKTRGQQVTLSCSPISGHRSVSWYQQTPGQGLQFLFEYFSETQRNKGNFPGRFSGRQFSNSRSEMNVSTLELGDSALYLCASSLGDLPYEQYFGPGTRLTVT.